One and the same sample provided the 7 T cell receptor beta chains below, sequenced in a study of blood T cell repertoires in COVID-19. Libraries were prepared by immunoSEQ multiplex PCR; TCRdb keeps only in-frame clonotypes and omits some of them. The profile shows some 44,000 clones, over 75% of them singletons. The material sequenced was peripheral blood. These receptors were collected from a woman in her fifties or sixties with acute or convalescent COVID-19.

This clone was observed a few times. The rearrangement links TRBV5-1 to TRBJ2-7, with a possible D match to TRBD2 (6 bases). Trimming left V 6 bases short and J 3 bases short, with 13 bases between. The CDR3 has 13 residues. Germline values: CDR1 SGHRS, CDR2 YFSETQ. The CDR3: CASNRDGGYEQYF. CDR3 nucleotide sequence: TGCGCCAGCAACCGGGACGGGGGCTACGAGCAGTACTTC.

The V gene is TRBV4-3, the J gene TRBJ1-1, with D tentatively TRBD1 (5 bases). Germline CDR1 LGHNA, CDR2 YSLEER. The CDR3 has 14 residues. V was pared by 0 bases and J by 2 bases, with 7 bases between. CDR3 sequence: CASSQDRGNTEAFF. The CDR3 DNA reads TGCGCCAGCAGCCAAGATAGGGGTAACACTGAAGCTTTCTTT.

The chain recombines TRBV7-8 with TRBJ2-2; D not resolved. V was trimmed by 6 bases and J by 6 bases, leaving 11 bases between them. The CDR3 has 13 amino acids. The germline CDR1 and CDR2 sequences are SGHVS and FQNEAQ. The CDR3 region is CASSPNRPGELFF. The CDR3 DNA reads TGTGCCAGCAGTCCTAATCGCCCCGGGGAGCTGTTTTTT.

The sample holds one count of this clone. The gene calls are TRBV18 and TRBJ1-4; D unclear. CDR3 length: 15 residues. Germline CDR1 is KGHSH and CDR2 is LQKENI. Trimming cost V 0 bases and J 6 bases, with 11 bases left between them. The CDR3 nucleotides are TGTGCCAGCTCACCACCTTCGGGGTTTGATGAAAAACTGTTTTTT. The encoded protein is CASSPPSGFDEKLFF. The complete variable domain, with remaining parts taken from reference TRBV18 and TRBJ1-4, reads NAGVMQNPRHLVRRRGQEARLRCSPMKGHSHVYWYRQLPEEGLKFMVYLQKENIIDESGMPKERFSAEFPKEGPSILRIQQVVRGDSAAYFCASSPPSGFDEKLFFGSGTQLSVL.

CDR3 sequence (DNA): TGTGCCAGTAAAGTCGGTAGCGGGGGTGACAATGAGCAGTTCTTC. Translating gives CASKVGSGGDNEQFF. V is TRBV19 and J is TRBJ2-1, with 9 bases fitting TRBD2. Germline assignment: CDR1 LNHDA and CDR2 SQIVND (reference sequence). This CDR3 has 15 amino acids. V shed 7 bases and J 5 bases; nucleotides not matched to a gene: 9.

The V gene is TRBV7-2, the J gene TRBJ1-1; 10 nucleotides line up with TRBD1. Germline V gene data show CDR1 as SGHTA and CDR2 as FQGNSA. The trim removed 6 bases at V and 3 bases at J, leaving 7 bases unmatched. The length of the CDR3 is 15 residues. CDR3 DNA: TGTGCCAGCAGGCGATCCGGGACAGGGGACACTGAAGCTTTCTTT. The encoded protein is CASRRSGTGDTEAFF.

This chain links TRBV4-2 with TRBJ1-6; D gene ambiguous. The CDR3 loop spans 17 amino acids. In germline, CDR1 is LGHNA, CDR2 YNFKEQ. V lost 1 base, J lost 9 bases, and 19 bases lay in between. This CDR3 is CASSQGRAGGPLSPLHF. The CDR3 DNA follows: TGTGCCAGCAGCCAAGGACGTGCGGGCGGACCACTTTCACCCCTCCACTTT.